Listed below are T cell receptor beta chains from one sample, sequenced in a study of cytomegalovirus exposure and HLA in healthy donors. The method was immunoSEQ multiplex PCR; TCRdb's version includes in-frame clones alone and lacks a portion of them. The data contain approximately 74,000 clones, around 80% of them singletons. The material sequenced was PBMCs. All receptors come from a woman in her thirties in good health and CMV-seronegative. CDR3s include the opening cysteine and the closing phenylalanine or tryptophan. The D gene is left open where the match is weak. The size field is filled for only some rows; it gives once, few, many or a size class.

J	D	size	V	CDR3	DNA
TRBJ1-4	TRBD1	-	TRBV28	CASRAAGGANEKLFF	TGTGCCAGCAGAGCAGCAGGGGGTGCTAATGAAAAACTGTTTTTT
TRBJ2-5	-	-	TRBV6-6	CASSYSGHQETQYF	TGTGCCAGCAGTTACTCCGGTCACCAAGAGACCCAGTACTTC
TRBJ1-1	-	once	TRBV19	CASSTLGGTEAFF	TGTGCCAGTAGTACCCTAGGAGGGACTGAAGCTTTCTTT
TRBJ1-6	-	-	TRBV6-5	CASSFRGSPLHF	TGTGCCAGCAGTTTTCGAGGTTCACCCCTCCACTTT
TRBJ2-5	-	few	TRBV5-1	CASSFRGETQYF	TGCGCCAGCAGCTTCAGGGGAGAGACCCAGTACTTC
TRBJ2-3	-	-	TRBV20-1	CSADYTDTQYF	TGCAGTGCTGACTACACAGATACGCAGTATTTT
TRBJ1-6	-	-	TRBV6-5	CASRRTAFYSPLHF	TGTGCCAGCAGGAGGACAGCTTTCTATTCACCCCTCCACTTT
TRBJ2-7	TRBD1	-	TRBV19	CASSIGQGAYEQYF	TGTGCCAGTAGTATAGGGCAGGGGGCCTACGAGCAGTACTTC
TRBJ2-7	TRBD1	-	TRBV4-1	CASSQVAQGARTSYEQYF	TGCGCCAGCAGCCAAGTCGCCCAGGGGGCCCGAACCTCCTACGAGCAGTACTTC
TRBJ2-5	-	-	TRBV5-1	CASSPRAASGTQYF	TGCGCCAGCAGCCCGCGCGCGGCTTCGGGGACCCAGTACTTC
TRBJ1-1	TRBD1	-	TRBV30	CAWSVGPYRGRNTEAFF	TGTGCCTGGAGTGTAGGTCCCTACAGGGGGAGGAACACTGAAGCTTTCTTT
TRBJ1-5	-	-	TRBV7-2	CASSLTRDSNQPQHF	TGTGCCAGCAGCTTAACCAGGGATAGCAATCAGCCCCAGCATTTT
TRBJ1-1	TRBD1	few	TRBV7-6	CASRTGTNTEAFF	TGTGCCAGCAGGACAGGGACGAACACTGAAGCTTTCTTT
TRBJ2-5	TRBD2	-	TRBV10-3	CAIRSSGGLEETQYF	TGTGCCATCAGATCTAGCGGGGGCCTGGAGGAGACCCAGTACTTC
TRBJ1-2	TRBD1	once	TRBV5-4	CASSLANRGVIGYTF	TGTGCCAGCAGCTTAGCGAACAGGGGGGTTATTGGCTACACCTTC
TRBJ1-1	TRBD1	once	TRBV5-1	CASSYTGDTEAFF	TGCGCCAGCAGCTATACAGGGGACACTGAAGCTTTCTTT
TRBJ1-2	-	-	TRBV28	CASSLTGYGYTF	TGTGCCAGCAGTCTTACAGGGTATGGCTACACCTTC
TRBJ2-1	-	-	TRBV2	CASSGGGGYHNEQFF	TGTGCCAGCAGTGGGGGGGGCGGATATCACAATGAGCAGTTCTTC
TRBJ2-2	TRBD1	-	TRBV2	CASSDETGQGNTGELFF	TGTGCCAGCAGTGACGAAACGGGACAGGGTAACACCGGGGAGCTGTTTTTT
TRBJ1-2	-	-	TRBV30	CAWSETRGKGHGYTF	TGTGCCTGGAGCGAAACACGGGGGAAGGGGCATGGCTACACCTTC
TRBJ2-2	-	-	TRBV7-6	CASSLFLQRGTGELFF	TGTGCCAGCAGCTTATTTTTGCAACGGGGCACCGGGGAGCTGTTTTTT
TRBJ1-1	-	few	TRBV18	CASSPPNMNTEAFF	TGTGCCAGCTCACCACCAAATATGAACACTGAAGCTTTCTTT
TRBJ1-4	-	-	TRBV5-6	CASSLVGATNEKLFF	TGTGCCAGCAGCTTGGTAGGGGCAACTAATGAAAAACTGTTTTTT
TRBJ1-1	TRBD1	-	TRBV6-6	CASSPPGGGTEAFF	TGTGCCAGCAGTCCCCCAGGGGGTGGCACTGAAGCTTTCTTT
TRBJ1-1	TRBD1	-	TRBV5-1	CASSFDREFNTEAFF	TGCGCCAGCAGCTTCGACAGGGAGTTTAACACTGAAGCTTTCTTT
TRBJ1-1	TRBD1	-	TRBV18	CASSSLGPNRGMNTEAFF	TGTGCCAGCTCATCTCTAGGTCCTAACAGGGGCATGAACACTGAAGCTTTCTTT
TRBJ2-7	-	once	TRBV5-1	CASSTVAYEQYF	TGCGCCAGCAGTACGGTTGCCTACGAGCAGTACTTC
TRBJ1-2	-	-	TRBV7-9	CASSLATGNLGGYTF	TGTGCCAGCAGCTTAGCCACCGGGAACTTAGGAGGCTACACCTTC
TRBJ2-3	-	-	TRBV7-8	CASSLGQGPDTQYF	TGTGCCAGCAGCTTGGGGCAGGGTCCAGATACGCAGTATTTT
TRBJ1-2	TRBD1	-	TRBV4-3	CASSQGGDRGHGYTF	TGCGCCAGCAGCCAAGGCGGGGACAGGGGGCATGGCTACACCTTC
TRBJ2-7	-	-	TRBV7-2	CASSLGRAYEQYF	TGTGCCAGCAGCTTGGGGCGTGCCTACGAGCAGTACTTC
TRBJ1-2	-	-	TRBV5-1	CASSLEQGVYGYTF	TGCGCCAGCAGCTTGGAACAGGGAGTTTATGGCTACACCTTC
TRBJ1-3	TRBD1	-	TRBV5-8	CASRETGAGNTIYF	TGTGCCAGCAGAGAGACAGGGGCTGGAAACACCATATATTTT
TRBJ1-4	-	-	TRBV7-2	CASSLAAGYNEKLFF	TGTGCCAGCAGCTTAGCAGCGGGGTATAATGAAAAACTGTTTTTT
TRBJ2-3	TRBD1	few	TRBV5-4	CASSFRDRGTDTQYF	TGTGCCAGCAGCTTCCGGGACAGGGGCACAGATACGCAGTATTTT
TRBJ1-1	-	-	TRBV19	CASSIVSGSTEAFF	TGTGCCAGTAGTATAGTATCCGGGAGCACTGAAGCTTTCTTT
TRBJ1-2	-	-	TRBV4-2	CASSQDGGNYGYTF	TGTGCCAGCAGCCAAGATGGAGGTAACTATGGCTACACCTTC
TRBJ2-7	TRBD1	-	TRBV6-6	CASSYSGPGQSYEQYF	TGTGCCAGCAGTTACTCTGGTCCGGGACAGTCCTACGAGCAGTACTTC
TRBJ1-5	-	-	TRBV5-8	CASSLVQGNQPQHF	TGTGCCAGCAGCTTGGTACAGGGCAATCAGCCCCAGCATTTT
TRBJ1-4	TRBD1	-	TRBV5-1	CASRRTGVNEKLFF	TGCGCCAGCAGGAGGACAGGGGTTAATGAAAAACTGTTTTTT
TRBJ2-3	-	-	TRBV11-3	CASSLRLATETDTQYF	TGTGCCAGCAGCTTAAGGCTAGCGACCGAGACAGATACGCAGTATTTT
TRBJ2-3	-	-	TRBV30	CAWVGVYADTQYF	TGTGCCTGGGTCGGGGTTTACGCAGATACGCAGTATTTT
TRBJ2-3	TRBD1	-	TRBV11-3	CASSPRDRTTDTQYF	TGTGCCAGCAGTCCCCGGGACAGAACCACAGATACGCAGTATTTT
TRBJ1-4	TRBD1	-	TRBV7-2	CASSPQGSDEKLFF	TGTGCCAGCAGCCCACAGGGGAGCGATGAAAAACTGTTTTTT
TRBJ1-2	-	-	TRBV28	CASSFPSTGNYGYTF	TGTGCCAGCAGCTTCCCTAGTACAGGGAACTATGGCTACACCTTC
TRBJ1-1	-	-	TRBV11-3	CASSLGTGRSDEAFF	TGTGCCAGCAGCTTAGGCACAGGAAGAAGTGATGAAGCTTTCTTT
TRBJ2-7	-	-	TRBV28	CASSLVTYEQYF	TGTGCCAGCAGTTTGGTAACCTACGAGCAGTACTTC
TRBJ2-2	TRBD2	-	TRBV14	CASSQDILAGNTGELFF	TGTGCCAGCAGCCAAGATATACTAGCGGGAAACACCGGGGAGCTGTTTTTT
TRBJ2-7	-	-	TRBV5-1	CASSLFDSYSYEQYF	TGCGCCAGCAGCTTGTTTGACAGTTACTCCTACGAGCAGTACTTC
TRBJ2-3	TRBD1	-	TRBV6-6	CASRQTGGAKADTQYF	TGTGCCAGCAGGCAAACAGGGGGCGCAAAGGCAGATACGCAGTATTTT
TRBJ2-1	-	-	TRBV28	CATLLPRQAAEQFF	TGTGCCACCCTTCTACCCCGACAGGCCGCTGAGCAGTTCTTC
TRBJ1-6	-	-	TRBV5-5	CASSQTSTLHF	TGTGCCAGCAGCCAAACATCGACCCTCCACTTT
TRBJ1-3	-	-	TRBV18	CASSQGPAIYRAPSGNTIYF	TGTGCCAGCTCACAGGGGCCGGCGATATACAGGGCTCCCTCTGGAAACACCATATATTTT
TRBJ2-7	TRBD1	few	TRBV28	CASSLQGANTYEQYF	TGTGCCAGCAGTTTACAGGGGGCGAATACCTACGAGCAGTACTTC
TRBJ1-2	TRBD1	few	TRBV5-1	CASSLDGQGLYRGAMGYGYTF	TGCGCCAGCAGCTTGGACGGACAGGGGCTCTACCGGGGGGCTATGGGCTATGGCTACACCTTC
TRBJ1-2	-	once	TRBV9	CASSRDSLYGYTF	TGTGCCAGCAGCCGTGACAGTCTCTATGGCTACACCTTC
TRBJ2-1	-	-	TRBV28	CASSLGGGLPSNEQFF	TGTGCCAGCAGTTTAGGCGGAGGACTCCCCTCCAATGAGCAGTTCTTC
TRBJ1-1	-	-	TRBV4-3	CASSQDDFGVEAFF	TGCGCCAGCAGCCAAGATGATTTCGGGGTGGAAGCTTTCTTT
TRBJ2-3	-	-	TRBV7-2	CASSLGRGGVADTQYF	TGTGCCAGCAGCTTGGGGAGGGGGGGCGTAGCAGATACGCAGTATTTT
TRBJ1-6	-	-	TRBV6-5	CASSETANSPLHF	TGTGCCAGCAGTGAAACAGCTAATTCACCCCTCCACTTT